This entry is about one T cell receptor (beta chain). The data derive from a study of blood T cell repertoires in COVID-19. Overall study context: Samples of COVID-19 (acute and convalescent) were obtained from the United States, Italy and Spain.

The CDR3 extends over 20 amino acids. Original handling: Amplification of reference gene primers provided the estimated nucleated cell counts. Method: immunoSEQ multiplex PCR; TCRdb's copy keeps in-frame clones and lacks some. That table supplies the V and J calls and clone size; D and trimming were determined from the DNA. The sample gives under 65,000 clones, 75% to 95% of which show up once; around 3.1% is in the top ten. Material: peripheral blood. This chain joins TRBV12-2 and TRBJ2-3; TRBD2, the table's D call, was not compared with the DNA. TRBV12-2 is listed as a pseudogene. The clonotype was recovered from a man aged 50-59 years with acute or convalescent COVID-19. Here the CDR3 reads CASRLNPGTSGGISTDTQYF. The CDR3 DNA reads TGTGCAAGTCGCCTCAACCCCGGGACTAGCGGGGGAATCAGCACAGATACGCAGTATTTT.